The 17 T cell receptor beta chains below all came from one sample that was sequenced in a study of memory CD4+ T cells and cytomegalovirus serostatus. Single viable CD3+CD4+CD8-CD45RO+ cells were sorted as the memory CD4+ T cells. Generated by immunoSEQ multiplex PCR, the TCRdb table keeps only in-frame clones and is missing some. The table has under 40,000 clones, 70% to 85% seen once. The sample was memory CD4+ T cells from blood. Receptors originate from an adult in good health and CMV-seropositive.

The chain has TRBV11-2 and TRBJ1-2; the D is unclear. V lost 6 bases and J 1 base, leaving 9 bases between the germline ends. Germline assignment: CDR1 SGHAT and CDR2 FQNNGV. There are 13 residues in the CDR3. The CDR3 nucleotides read TGTGCCAGCAGGCTAACAGTTAACTATGGCTACACCTTC. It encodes CASRLTVNYGYTF.

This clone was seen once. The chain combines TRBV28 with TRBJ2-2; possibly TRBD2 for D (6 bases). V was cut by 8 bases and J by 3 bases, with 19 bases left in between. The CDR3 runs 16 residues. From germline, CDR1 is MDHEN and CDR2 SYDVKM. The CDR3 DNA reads TGTGCCAGCTCCTTATTCTGGGAGGTCGACACCGGGGAGCTGTTTTTT. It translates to CASSLFWEVDTGELFF.

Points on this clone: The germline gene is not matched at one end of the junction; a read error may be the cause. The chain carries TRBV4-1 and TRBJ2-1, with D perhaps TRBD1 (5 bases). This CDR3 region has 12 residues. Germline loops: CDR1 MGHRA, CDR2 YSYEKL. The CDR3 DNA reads TGCGCCAGCAGTCAAGAAGGGGATGAGCAGTTCTTC. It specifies CASSQEGDEQFF.

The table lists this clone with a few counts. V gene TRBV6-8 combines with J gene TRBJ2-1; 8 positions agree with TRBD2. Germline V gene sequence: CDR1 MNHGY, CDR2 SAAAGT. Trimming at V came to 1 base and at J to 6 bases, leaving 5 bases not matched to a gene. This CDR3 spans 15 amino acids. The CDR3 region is CASSYYMGTSNEQFF. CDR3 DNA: TGTGCCAGCAGTTACTACATGGGGACTAGCAATGAGCAGTTCTTC.

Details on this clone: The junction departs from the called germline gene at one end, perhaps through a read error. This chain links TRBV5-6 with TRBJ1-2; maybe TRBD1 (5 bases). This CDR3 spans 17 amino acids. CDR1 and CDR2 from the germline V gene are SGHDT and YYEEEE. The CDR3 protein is CAGRKGLFMGANYGYTF. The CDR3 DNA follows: TGTGCCGGCAGAAAGGGACTATTCATGGGTGCTAACTATGGCTACACCTTC.

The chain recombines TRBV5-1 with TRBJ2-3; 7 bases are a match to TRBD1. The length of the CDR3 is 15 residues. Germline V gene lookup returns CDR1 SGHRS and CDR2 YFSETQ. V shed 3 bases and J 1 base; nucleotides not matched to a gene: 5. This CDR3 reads CASSSGTVGTDTQYF. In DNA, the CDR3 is TGCGCCAGCAGCTCCGGGACAGTCGGCACAGATACGCAGTATTTT.

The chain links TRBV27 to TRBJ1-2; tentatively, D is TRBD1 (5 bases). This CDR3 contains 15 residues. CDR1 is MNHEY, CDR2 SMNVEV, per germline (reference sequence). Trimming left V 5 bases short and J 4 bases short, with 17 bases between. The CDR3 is CASSQTWDGLYGYTF. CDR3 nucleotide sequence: TGTGCCAGCAGTCAAACCTGGGACGGCCTCTATGGCTACACCTTC.

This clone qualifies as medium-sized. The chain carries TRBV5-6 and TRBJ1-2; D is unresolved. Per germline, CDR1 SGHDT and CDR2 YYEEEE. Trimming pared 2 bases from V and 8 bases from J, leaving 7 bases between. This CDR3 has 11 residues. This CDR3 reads CASSFRLGYTF. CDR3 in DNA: TGTGCCAGCAGCTTCAGACTAGGCTACACCTTC.

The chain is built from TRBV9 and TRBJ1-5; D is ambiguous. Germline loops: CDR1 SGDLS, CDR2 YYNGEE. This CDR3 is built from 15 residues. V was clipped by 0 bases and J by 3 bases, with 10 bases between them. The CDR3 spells CASSVGGDTNQPQHF. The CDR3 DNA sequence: TGTGCCAGCAGCGTAGGCGGGGATACCAATCAGCCCCAGCATTTT. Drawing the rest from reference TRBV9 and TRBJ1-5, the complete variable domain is DSGVTQTPKHLITATGQRVTLRCSPRSGDLSVYWYQQSLDQGLQFLIQYYNGEERAKGNILERFSAQQFPDLHSELNLSSLELGDSALYFCASSVGGDTNQPQHFGDGTRLSIL.

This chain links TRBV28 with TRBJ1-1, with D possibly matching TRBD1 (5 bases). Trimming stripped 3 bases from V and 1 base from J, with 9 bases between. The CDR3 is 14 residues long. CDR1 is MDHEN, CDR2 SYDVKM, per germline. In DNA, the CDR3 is TGTGCCAGCAGTTTTAGACAGCGGAACACTGAAGCTTTCTTT. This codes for CASSFRQRNTEAFF.

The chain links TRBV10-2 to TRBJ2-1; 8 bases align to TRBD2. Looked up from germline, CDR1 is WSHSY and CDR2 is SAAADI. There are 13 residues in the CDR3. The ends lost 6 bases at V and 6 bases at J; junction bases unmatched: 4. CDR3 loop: CASRGTRGNEQFF. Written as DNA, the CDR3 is TGCGCCAGCAGGGGGACTAGGGGCAATGAGCAGTTCTTC.

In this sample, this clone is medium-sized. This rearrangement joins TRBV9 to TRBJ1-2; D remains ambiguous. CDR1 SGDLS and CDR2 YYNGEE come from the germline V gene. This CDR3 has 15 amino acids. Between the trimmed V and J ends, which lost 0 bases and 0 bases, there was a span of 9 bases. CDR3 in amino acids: CASSVGQRANYGYTF. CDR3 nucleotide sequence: TGTGCCAGCAGCGTAGGTCAAAGGGCTAACTATGGCTACACCTTC.

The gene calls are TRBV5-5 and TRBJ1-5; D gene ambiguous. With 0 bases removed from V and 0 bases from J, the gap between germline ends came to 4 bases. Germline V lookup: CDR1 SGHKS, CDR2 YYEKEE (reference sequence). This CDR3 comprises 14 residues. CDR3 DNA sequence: TGTGCCAGCAGCTTGGTCTCTAGCAATCAGCCCCAGCATTTT. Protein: CASSLVSSNQPQHF.

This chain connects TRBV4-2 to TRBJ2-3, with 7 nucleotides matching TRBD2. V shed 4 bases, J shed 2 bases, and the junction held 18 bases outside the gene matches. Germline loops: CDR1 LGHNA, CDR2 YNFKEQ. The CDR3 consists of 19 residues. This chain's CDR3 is CASSLQRGSRAGPTDTQYF. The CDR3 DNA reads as TGTGCCAGCAGCCTTCAAAGGGGATCGCGAGCGGGGCCCACAGATACGCAGTATTTT.

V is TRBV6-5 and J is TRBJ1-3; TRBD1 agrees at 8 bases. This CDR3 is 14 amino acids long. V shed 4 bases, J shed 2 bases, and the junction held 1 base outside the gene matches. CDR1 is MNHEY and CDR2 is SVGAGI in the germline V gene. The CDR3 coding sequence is TGTGCCAGCAGTTCGACAGGGGCTGGAAACACCATATATTTT. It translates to CASSSTGAGNTIYF.

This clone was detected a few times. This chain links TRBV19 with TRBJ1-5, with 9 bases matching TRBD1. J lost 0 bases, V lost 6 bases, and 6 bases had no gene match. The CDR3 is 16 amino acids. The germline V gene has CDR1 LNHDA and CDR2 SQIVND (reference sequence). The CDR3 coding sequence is TGTGCCAGTAGGGACAGGGGTGGAAGTAGCAATCAGCCCCAGCATTTT. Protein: CASRDRGGSSNQPQHF. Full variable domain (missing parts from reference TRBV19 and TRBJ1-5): DGGITQSPKYLFRKEGQNVTLSCEQNLNHDAMYWYRQDPGQGLRLIYYSQIVNDFQKGDIAEGYSVSREKKESFPLTVTSAQKNPTAFYLCASRDRGGSSNQPQHFGDGTRLSIL.

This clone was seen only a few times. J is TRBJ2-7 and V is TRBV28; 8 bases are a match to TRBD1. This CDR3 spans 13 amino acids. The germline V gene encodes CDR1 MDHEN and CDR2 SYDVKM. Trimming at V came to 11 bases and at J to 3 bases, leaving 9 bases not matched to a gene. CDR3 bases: TGTGCCGCTCGTAGGGGACAGGACTACGAGCAGTACTTC. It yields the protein CAARRGQDYEQYF.